Shown below are 15 T cell receptor beta chains from a single sample sequenced in a study of vaccination effects on CD4 cells after COVID-19. These receptors lack a known antigen. The culture ran for around ten days before CD4+ T cells were isolated. The protocol was immunoSEQ multiplex PCR, while the TCRdb copy is restricted to in-frame clones and leaves out a portion. The sample has tens of thousands of clones; roughly 75% are singletons. The starting material was CD4+ T cells from PBMCs cultured without peptide, obtained before COVID-19 vaccination. Receptors were obtained from a human donor who received a COVID-19 vaccine.

This rearrangement joins TRBV5-1 to TRBJ2-7, with D perhaps matching TRBD2 (5 bases). Between the trimmed V and J ends, which lost 0 bases and 1 base, there was a span of 14 bases. Germline V gene sequence: CDR1 SGHRS, CDR2 YFSETQ. There are 16 residues in the CDR3. CDR3 nucleotides: TGCGCCAGCAGCTTGGGTTTGGCGGGTGTTTCCTACGAGCAGTACTTC. Its translation: CASSLGLAGVSYEQYF.

The chain couples TRBV5-1 to TRBJ1-6, with 9 bases identical to TRBD1. V was pared by 4 bases and J by 10 bases, with 12 bases of the junction left unmatched. The CDR3 extends over 16 amino acids. CDR1 and CDR2 from the germline V gene are SGHRS and YFSETQ. The chain's CDR3 is CASSQESGTGTSPLHF. The CDR3 region has the DNA TGCGCCAGCAGCCAGGAATCCGGGACAGGGACATCACCCCTCCACTTT.

The CDR3 reads CASSTRQNNSPLHF. The CDR3 DNA is TGTGCCAGCAGCACCCGACAGAATAATTCACCCCTCCACTTT. This sequence joins TRBV7-9 and TRBJ1-6, with D possibly being TRBD1 (5 bases). V lost 5 bases to trimming and J lost 5 bases, with 10 bases between them. The CDR3 covers 14 residues. Germline CDR1 SEHNR, CDR2 FQNEAQ (reference sequence).

The chain recombines TRBV2 with TRBJ2-2, with 11 bases aligning to TRBD2. The junction had 6 bases not matched to a gene; V was cut back by 10 bases and J by 5 bases. Germline CDR1 SNHLY, CDR2 FYNNEI. The CDR3 is 14 amino acids. The CDR3 is CATSLAGGTGELFF. In DNA, the CDR3 is TGTGCCACCTCCCTAGCGGGAGGTACCGGGGAGCTGTTTTTT.

V usage is TRBV11-2 and J usage is TRBJ2-5; TRBD2 aligns across 13 bases. Per the germline V gene, CDR1 is SGHAT and CDR2 is FQNNGV. There are 15 residues in the CDR3. V was pared by 5 bases and J by 7 bases, with 7 bases of the junction left unmatched. The CDR3 here is CASSPGLAGEGTQYF. CDR3 in DNA: TGTGCCAGCAGCCCAGGACTAGCGGGAGAAGGGACCCAGTACTTC.

J is TRBJ2-7 and V is TRBV25-1; 10 bases fit TRBD1. Trimming at V came to 3 bases and at J to 0 bases, leaving 8 bases not matched to a gene. This CDR3 spans 17 amino acids. Germline CDR1 is MGHDK and CDR2 is SYGVNS. CDR3 sequence: CASSERTGTGVSYEQYF. The CDR3 DNA follows: TGTGCCAGCAGTGAGCGAACCGGGACAGGGGTCTCCTACGAGCAGTACTTC.

The chain combines TRBV18 with TRBJ2-4; D not certain. Trimming stripped 2 bases from V and 7 bases from J, with 3 bases between. The CDR3 is made up of 11 amino acids. From germline, CDR1 is KGHSH and CDR2 LQKENI. The CDR3 DNA reads TGTGCCAGCTCACCAGGGAACATTCAGTACTTC. It encodes CASSPGNIQYF.

This chain joins TRBV27 and TRBJ1-5, with 11 bases identical to TRBD1. The CDR3 consists of 18 residues. Per the germline V gene, CDR1 is MNHEY and CDR2 is SMNVEV (reference sequence). The V gene end was trimmed by 5 bases and the J gene end by 1 base; junction bases not matched to a gene: 10. The CDR3 bases are TGTGCCAGCAGTCGGAGGACAGGGGGCATCGGGAGCAATCAGCCCCAGCATTTT. Translating it yields CASSRRTGGIGSNQPQHF.

The rearrangement joins TRBV11-2 to TRBJ2-3; the D is unclear. The length of the CDR3 is 15 residues. Looked up from germline, CDR1 is SGHAT and CDR2 is FQNNGV. V lost 2 bases and J lost 0, with 9 bases in between. The CDR3 DNA reads TGTGCCAGCAGCTTAAAACTTGGTAGCACAGATACGCAGTATTTT. Protein product: CASSLKLGSTDTQYF.

This clone was counted a single time. This chain uses TRBV6-5 with TRBJ1-1, with a tentative D call TRBD1 (5 bases). Trimming pared 0 bases from V and 3 bases from J, leaving 8 bases between. The CDR3 contains 14 residues. Germline CDR1 MNHEY, CDR2 SVGAGI. The CDR3 bases are TGTGCCAGCAGTTACTCTGGGGGGGACACTGAAGCTTTCTTT. Translating gives CASSYSGGDTEAFF.

Here the CDR3 reads CASSADPLNTEAFF. The CDR3 nucleotides read TGTGCCAGCAGTGCGGACCCGTTAAACACTGAAGCTTTCTTT. The V gene is TRBV6-4, the J gene TRBJ1-1, with unresolved D. This CDR3 is 14 amino acids long. In germline, CDR1 is MRHNA, CDR2 SNTAGT. V dropped 4 bases and J dropped 2 bases, with 11 bases sitting between them.

The chain links TRBV5-5 to TRBJ1-1, with D perhaps TRBD1 (5 bases). V was trimmed by 3 bases and J by 3 bases, leaving 15 bases between them. The CDR3 has 15 residues. Germline CDR1 reads SGHKS; CDR2 reads YYEKEE (reference sequence). Here the CDR3 DNA reads TGTGCCAGCAGCTGGGCGGGGGATGGGTACACTGAAGCTTTCTTT. Translation gives CASSWAGDGYTEAFF.

This clone was seen a handful of times. J is TRBJ2-7 and V is TRBV7-2, with D hard to call. CDR3 length equals 13 residues. Deletions cut 1 base from V and 3 bases from J, with 7 bases between. Germline V CDR1 and CDR2: SGHTA, FQGNSA. CDR3 coding DNA: TGTGCCAGCAGCTTAGGCAAACTCTACGAGCAGTACTTC. It specifies CASSLGKLYEQYF. The entire variable domain, with the rest obtained from reference TRBV7-2 and TRBJ2-7, is as follows: GAGVSQSPSNKVTEKGKDVELRCDPISGHTALYWYRQSLGQGLEFLIYFQGNSAPDKSGLPSDRFSAERTGGSVSTLTIQRTQQEDSAVYLCASSLGKLYEQYFGPGTRLTVT.

The chain links TRBV7-2 to TRBJ2-3; perhaps TRBD2 as D (6 bases). With 0 bases removed from V and 3 bases from J, the gap between germline ends came to 10 bases. Germline V lookup: CDR1 SGHTA, CDR2 FQGNSA. The CDR3 is made up of 15 amino acids. The CDR3 is CASSLAGLPTDTQYF. The CDR3 nucleotides are TGTGCCAGCAGCTTAGCGGGACTCCCGACAGATACGCAGTATTTT.

This clone was seen a few times. The chain recombines TRBV5-4 with TRBJ1-6; D gene unclear. Germline CDR1 and CDR2: SGHNT and YYREEE (reference sequence). Trimming took 2 bases from V and 6 from J, leaving 9 bases between them. The length of the CDR3 is 14 residues. DNA for the CDR3: TGTGCCAGCAGCTTCCAGTTATCTAATTCACCCCTCCACTTT. Translating it yields CASSFQLSNSPLHF.